This T cell receptor (beta chain) came from a study of cytotoxic CD8 clonotypes in ibrutinib-treated CLL (dated by TCRdb to the early 2020s). Notes on the research overall: The cohort was composed of some twelve relapsed/refractory and about 15 treatment-naive patients; IGHV unmutated status was identified in some 17 patients. Responses were partial in some 24 patients and complete in 2; after median approximately 5.5 years follow-up, around 15 stayed in remission and some twelve progressed. Response samples were taken after a median of about a year on treatment, ranging from about 6 to 36 months. On average, each sample had about 260,000 productive templates and tens of thousands of productive rearrangements. Longitudinal samples were available for about 30% of the roughly 90 trial participants. Cryopreserved peripheral blood mononuclear cells were obtained before treatment, at response, and at either sustained remission or disease progression. All remission and progressive disease samples were collected while patients were still receiving ibrutinib.

What the work shows at the level of the full study, not this receptor alone: Public clonotypes were found to be uncommon and were observed to contract or remain stable during treatment; the increase in clonality was shown to reflect expansion of private clonotypes at ibrutinib response. Clonality rose at ibrutinib response, remained stable during sustained remission, and dropped back toward baseline at progression. Baseline clonality was found to be higher than that of age-matched healthy donors and was strongly correlated with circulating CD8+ T-cell counts. Sampling times were not matched between patients in sustained remission and patients whose disease was progressing, and lymph node repertoires were not examined.

Cut back by 5 bases and 5 bases, the V and J ends lie 17 bases apart. There are 15 amino acids in the CDR3, from cysteine to phenylalanine inclusive. Only the CDR3 DNA is retained, 45 bases long and in frame from the first base. Based on the germline V gene, the CDR1 and CDR2 sequences are MGHDK and SYGVNS. With regard to this clone: No antigen is known for it. No base quality information exists; no much larger clone differs at one position.

The sample's time point label is to be understood as: around 2 years on ibrutinib. For TCR beta library preparation, roughly 2 micrograms of genomic DNA was extracted from cryopreserved PBMCs. Longitudinal blood samples from CLL patients on ibrutinib monotherapy were analyzed using high-throughput TCR beta sequencing. The patients took part in an open-label, single-center phase 2 trial of ibrutinib monotherapy. A MiSeq instrument was used for deep resolution sequencing, which targeted depths ranging from 1 in 1 million up to 1 in 200,000 T cells, with coverage averaging 10x for each clonotype. TCR beta libraries were generated with the immunoSEQ hsTCRB Kit. The original pipeline was this. ImmunoSEQ Data Assistant and ImmunoSEQ Analyzer were used for data analysis, and V, D and J genes were assigned according to IMGT definitions. Clonality, with values ranging from 0 to 1, was calculated as one minus the normalized Shannon entropy of productive rearrangement frequencies. Only overrepresented clonotypes making up at least 0.05% of each patient's repertoire were included in the public clonotype analysis. Fewer than 15 age-matched healthy donor repertoires from immuneACCESS served as clonality controls. Entries here come from immuneACCESS through TCRdb and include only in-frame sequences with V and J called. Some clones fail to appear in such tables; in the studies checked, an unresolved V gene covers under half of the shortfall, and the cause of the remainder is unknown. V and J calls and clone size follow that table, whereas D and trimming were derived from the DNA. This sample comprises more than 200,000 clones, roughly 74% of them detected only once. Jointly, the top ten make up 15% of the sample.

This receptor was taken from a human donor with chronic lymphocytic leukemia. Sequencing used PBMCs, obtained after 24 months of ibrutinib treatment. The rearranged segments are TRBV25-1 and TRBJ2-3; the D gene is perhaps TRBD2, from 6 matching bases. This receptor carries the CDR3 CASSHPGVGLDTQYF. The nucleotide sequence is given as TGTGCCAGCAGTCATCCGGGAGTCGGGCTAGATACGCAGTATTTT.